This T cell receptor beta chain stems from a study of TIL therapy for anti-PD-1-resistant metastatic lung cancer. This clone has just one count. Trimming cost V 1 base and J 8 bases, with 13 bases left between them. The CDR3 runs to 14 residues. Germline V CDR1 and CDR2: SGHNT, YYREEE (reference sequence). This was the immunoSEQ v3 assay. TCRdb's copy holds only in-frame clones and misses some; the assay was immunoSEQ multiplex PCR. Here the sample spans about 36,000 clones, roughly 80% being singletons. Time point specified: pre-treatment sample, taken before nivolumab and TIL therapy. V gene TRBV5-4 combines with J gene TRBJ2-1; TRBD1 or TRBD2 may be the D gene (5 bases each). The sequenced sample was blood, obtained at baseline. The receptor's source is a person between 30 and 79 years old with non-small cell lung cancer. Written as DNA, the CDR3 is TGTGCCAGCAGCTTGTCCAGGGCAGCGGATGAGCAGTTCTTC. Translating it yields CASSLSRAADEQFF.